A single sample gave rise to the 23 T cell receptor beta chains below, sequenced in a study of T cells in Graves' hyperthyroidism and ophthalmopathy. TCR beta CDR3 regions were amplified from RNA. HTBI primers were employed in a first-round RT-PCR of the TCR CDR3. MiXCR, run by TCRdb on the multiplex PCR reads, gives a single entry per CDR3 protein. The table has hundreds of thousands of distinct CDR3 sequences, roughly 14% seen once. Sequenced input: blood. The source is a woman between 18 and 29 years old with Graves' hyperthyroidism.

In its sample, this clonotype was seen many times. The rearrangement uses TRBV6-2 or TRBV6-3 and TRBJ2-3; D not certain. The germline gives CDR1 MNHEY, CDR2 SVGEGT. V lost 6 bases and J lost 4, with 11 bases in between. CDR3 size: 13 residues. This CDR3 reads CASSNPVADTQYF. The CDR3 region has the DNA TGTGCCAGCAGCAACCCTGTCGCAGATACGCAGTATTTT.

This clonotype was seen ten or more times. The V call is TRBV10-3, the J call TRBJ2-5, with D tentatively TRBD2 (7 bases). The CDR3 covers 17 residues. Germline V CDR1 and CDR2: ENHRY, SYGVKD. Trimming shortened V by 8 bases and J by 1 base, and 23 bases separated the two germline ends. The CDR3 region has the DNA TGTGCCATCGGTCGACTCGGGGGGCCCCCATTCCAAGAGACCCAGTACTTC. This gives the protein CAIGRLGGPPFQETQYF.

As for this clonotype: The junction and the germline gene differ at one end; a read error may be behind it. The rearrangement joins TRBV5-1 to TRBJ2-4, with 7 bases identical to TRBD2. The CDR3 consists of 17 residues. CDR1 is SGHRS and CDR2 is YFSETQ in the germline V gene. The CDR3 loop is CASSLGGRRGVKNIQYF. CDR3 DNA sequence: TGTGCCAGCAGCTTGGGCGGGAGAAGGGGAGTCAAAAACATTCAGTACTTC.

In its sample, this clonotype was seen a few times. J is TRBJ1-1 and V is TRBV20-1; tentatively, D is TRBD1 (6 bases). V dropped 0 bases and J dropped 1 base, with 12 bases sitting between them. The CDR3 is 15 residues long. Germline assignment: CDR1 DFQATT and CDR2 SNEGSKA (reference sequence). CDR3 bases: TGCAGTGCTAGAGATCTCCCCAGGGGGAACACTGAAGCTTTCTTT. Encoded protein: CSARDLPRGNTEAFF.

This clonotype was observed at least ten times. The gene calls are TRBV3-1 and TRBJ2-7; no clear D gene. The CDR3 sequence is 14 residues long. Germline CDR1 is LGHDT and CDR2 is YNNKEL (reference sequence). V gave up 1 base and J gave up 2 bases, with 9 bases separating them. DNA for the CDR3: TGTGCCAGCAGCCAAGGCCGACACACCTACGAGCAGTACTTC. It encodes CASSQGRHTYEQYF.

This clonotype was seen ten or more times. This chain uses TRBV6-4 with TRBJ2-3; 10 nucleotides align to TRBD1. After removal of 6 bases from V and 4 bases from J, the junction contained 4 bases not matched to a gene. This CDR3 has 14 residues. Germline loops: CDR1 MRHNA, CDR2 SNTAGT. This CDR3 is CASSGTGEADTQYF. The CDR3 DNA sequence: TGTGCCAGCAGCGGGACAGGGGAGGCAGATACGCAGTATTTT.

The chain has TRBV20-1 and TRBJ2-6; possibly TRBD2 for D (5 bases). CDR3 length equals 14 residues. V was pared by 6 bases and J by 2 bases, with 11 bases between. Germline CDR1 is DFQATT and CDR2 is SNEGSKA (reference sequence). The CDR3 DNA reads as TGCAGTGCCACTCGGGGAACTGGGGCCAACGTCCTGACTTTC. Protein: CSATRGTGANVLTF.

In its sample, this clonotype was seen a few times. The rearrangement joins TRBV7-9 to TRBJ2-7; no clear D. V was shortened by 5 bases and J by 1 base, with 12 bases between the two germline ends. Germline V gene sequence: CDR1 SEHNR, CDR2 FQNEAQ (reference sequence). The CDR3 consists of 14 residues. The CDR3 spells CASSPTWGSYEQYF. CDR3 coding DNA: TGTGCCAGCAGCCCAACCTGGGGATCCTACGAGCAGTACTTC. Drawing the rest from reference TRBV7-9 and TRBJ2-7, the complete variable domain is DTGVSQNPRHKITKRGQNVTFRCDPISEHNRLYWYRQTLGQGPEFLTYFQNEAQLEKSRLLSDRFSAERPKGSFSTLEIQRTEQGDSAMYLCASSPTWGSYEQYFGPGTRLTVT.

In its sample, this clonotype was seen a few times. The genes are TRBV5-1 and TRBJ2-1; 7 nucleotides line up with TRBD2. This CDR3 has 16 amino acids. J lost 5 bases, V lost 0 bases, and 8 bases had no gene match. The germline CDR1 and CDR2 sequences are SGHRS and YFSETQ. CDR3 residues: CASSLGTSEPNNEQFF. The CDR3 DNA follows: TGCGCCAGCAGCTTGGGAACTAGCGAACCGAACAATGAGCAGTTCTTC.

This clonotype was counted ten times or more. The chain couples TRBV7-6 to TRBJ2-2; D possibly corresponds to TRBD2 (5 bases). V gave up 2 bases and J gave up 7 bases, with 11 bases separating them. The CDR3 runs 14 residues. Germline CDR1 reads SGHVS; CDR2 reads FNYEAQ. The DNA for the CDR3 is TGTGCCAGCAGCTTAAGCTTGGGAGTCGGGGAGCTGTTTTTT. Its protein is CASSLSLGVGELFF.

This clonotype was found many times. The chain couples TRBV3-1 to TRBJ1-2, with 7 bases aligning to TRBD1. This CDR3 is built from 12 residues. J was trimmed by 13 bases and V by 1 base; bases with no gene match: 6. The germline CDR1 and CDR2 sequences are LGHDT and YNNKEL (reference sequence). CDR3 in DNA: TGTGCCAGCAGCCAAGTTGAGGGGGCGAGCACCTTC. Residues: CASSQVEGASTF.

In its sample, this clonotype was seen a few times. This chain uses TRBV15 with TRBJ2-7, with D tentatively TRBD1 (5 bases). Germline V gives CDR1 LNHNV, CDR2 YYDKDF (reference sequence). CDR3 length: 16 amino acids. V lost 0 bases, J lost 6 bases, and 18 bases lay in between. The CDR3 loop reads CATSRDPTGWYSEQYF. DNA of the CDR3: TGTGCCACCAGCAGAGATCCCACAGGATGGTATTCCGAGCAGTACTTC.

V gene TRBV7-2 combines with J gene TRBJ1-6, with TRBD1 matching over 7 bases. The CDR3 is 15 residues long. Trimming removed 5 bases from V and 9 bases from J; junction bases left unmatched: 10. Germline-derived CDR1 and CDR2 are SGHTA and FQGNSA. CDR3 nucleotide sequence: TGTGCCAGCAGCCGCCTCGACAGGGACGGTTCACCCCTCCACTTT. This gives the protein CASSRLDRDGSPLHF.

This chain connects TRBV2 to TRBJ1-1; tentative D call: TRBD1 (5 bases). Trimming took 10 bases from V and 10 from J, leaving 13 bases between them. The germline gives CDR1 SNHLY, CDR2 FYNNEI. The CDR3 runs to 10 residues. The CDR3 loop is CATRAGTAFF. DNA of the CDR3: TGTGCCACCAGAGCGGGGACAGCTTTCTTT.

This clonotype showed up just a few times. The chain is built from TRBV28 and TRBJ1-5; D is uncertain. The CDR3 has 10 residues. Germline assignment: CDR1 MDHEN and CDR2 SYDVKM. V was shortened by 7 bases and J by 15 bases, with 13 bases between the two germline ends. This CDR3 is CASNQQRWHF. Here the CDR3 DNA reads TGTGCCAGCAACCAACAACGCTGGCATTTT.

The chain combines TRBV11-1 with TRBJ1-6, with 10 bases fitting TRBD1. V trimming: 5 bases; J trimming: 7 bases; junction bases outside the gene matches: 2. CDR1 SGHAT and CDR2 FQDESV come from the germline V gene (reference sequence). This CDR3 contains 14 residues. Written as DNA, the CDR3 is TGTGCCAGCAGCGAGGACAGGGGGAATTCACCCCTCCACTTT. It encodes CASSEDRGNSPLHF. The variable domain in full, with the rest retrieved from reference TRBV11-1 and TRBJ1-6, is EAEVAQSPRYKITEKSQAVAFWCDPISGHATLYWYRQILGQGPELLVQFQDESVVDDSQLPKDRFSAERLKGVDSTLKIQPAELGDSAMYLCASSEDRGNSPLHFGNGTRLTVT.

This clonotype came up many times. The V gene is TRBV20-1, the J gene TRBJ1-1; TRBD1 aligns across 7 bases. Unmatched junction bases numbered 7, after V lost 6 bases and J lost 3 bases. The CDR3 sequence is 13 residues long. CDR1 DFQATT and CDR2 SNEGSKA come from the germline V gene (reference sequence). The CDR3 nucleotides read TGCAGTGCCTCCAGGGACAGAGACACTGAAGCTTTCTTT. It is translated as CSASRDRDTEAFF.

At least ten counts were recorded for this clonotype. This chain links TRBV12-3 or TRBV12-4 with TRBJ2-3, with 9 bases identical to TRBD2. J gave up 4 bases and V 6 bases, and 5 bases lay outside the gene matches. The CDR3 totals 14 residues. Here the CDR3 DNA reads TGTGCCAGCAGGGCTAGCGGGATGCCAGATACGCAGTATTTT. Translating it yields CASRASGMPDTQYF.

The chain links TRBV9 to TRBJ2-7; 10 positions agree with TRBD1. This CDR3 region has 14 residues. Germline V gene sequence: CDR1 SGDLS, CDR2 YYNGEE. Unmatched junction bases numbered 9, after V lost 4 bases and J lost 8 bases. The CDR3 loop is CASSPRTGGDKQYF. The CDR3 DNA reads TGTGCCAGCAGCCCAAGGACAGGGGGAGACAAGCAGTACTTC.

The chain has TRBV29-1 and TRBJ2-7; the D gene could be TRBD1 or TRBD2 (6 bases each). The V end was cut by 1 base, the J end by 4 bases, with 17 bases between. CDR1 and CDR2 from the germline V gene are SQVTM and ANQGSEA. The CDR3 covers 15 residues. The CDR3 reads CSVEVPRGGTYEQYF. Here the CDR3 DNA reads TGCAGCGTTGAAGTCCCTAGAGGCGGGACATACGAGCAGTACTTC.

In this sample, this clonotype turned up a few times. The chain links TRBV5-1 to TRBJ1-4, with unresolved D. Per the germline V gene, CDR1 is SGHRS and CDR2 is YFSETQ. The CDR3 is 14 residues long. V was pared by 2 bases and J by 8 bases, with 13 bases between. CDR3 bases: TGCGCCAGCAGCTTCGGCGGGGAGAAGGAAAAACTGTTTTTT. It specifies CASSFGGEKEKLFF.

This clonotype has more than one count but fewer than ten. The V call is TRBV7-8, the J call TRBJ1-5; 10 bases are a match to TRBD1. The CDR3 has 15 amino acids. CDR1 SGHVS and CDR2 FQNEAQ come from the germline V gene. Losses at the gene ends were 4 bases for V and 7 bases for J; bases not matched to a gene: 7. The CDR3 here is CASSSPGQGNQPQHF. CDR3 sequence (DNA): TGTGCCAGCAGCTCCCCGGGACAGGGGAACCAGCCCCAGCATTTT.

This clonotype came up many times. The chain joins TRBV11-2 to TRBJ2-1, with TRBD2 identical over 7 bases. This CDR3 region has 16 residues. CDR1 is SGHAT and CDR2 is FQNNGV in the germline V gene. Trimming removed 3 bases from V and 4 bases from J; junction bases left unmatched: 9. The CDR3, as DNA: TGTGCCAGCAGCTTCCCCGCGCGCGGGGGTTACAATGAGCAGTTCTTC. Protein: CASSFPARGGYNEQFF.